The clone carrying this T cell receptor beta chain came up a few times. Its antigen is unknown. The source of the sample is a study of shared clonotypes between healthy human individuals. Study-level points and caveats: Clonotypes not shared had lower generation probabilities than those common to all four donors.

Tens of thousands of T cell genomes (around 0.2 ug DNA) went into each sorted-subset replicate. Repertoires were generated with immunoSEQ multiplex PCR, while TCRdb's copy carries only in-frame clones and drops some. This repertoire shows tens of thousands of clones, about 65% found once; its top ten account for around 52%. Germline lookup yields CDR1 SGHDN and CDR2 FVKESK. V dropped 1 base and J dropped 3 bases, with 15 bases sitting between them. This CDR3 is 16 amino acids long. The material sequenced was memory CD8+ T cells sorted from blood. Subset noted: CD45RO+ cells pooled with CCR7-negative TemRA cells. This TCR derives from a man aged 25-45 years in good health. This rearrangement joins TRBV14 to TRBJ1-1; D possibly corresponds to TRBD1 (5 bases). CDR3 sequence (DNA): TGTGCCAGCAGCCAAGTCTCCTGGGGGACGGACACTGAAGCTTTCTTT. Protein sequence: CASSQVSWGTDTEAFF. Filled out from reference TRBV14 and TRBJ1-1, the complete variable domain reads EAGVTQFPSHSVIEKGQTVTLRCDPISGHDNLYWYRRVMGKEIKFLLHFVKESKQDESGMPNNRFLAERTGGTYSTLKVQPAELEDSGVYFCASSQVSWGTDTEAFFGQGTRLTVV.